This entry lists 17 T cell receptor beta chains sequenced from one sample in a study of OX40 agonist ivuxolimab in advanced cancers. Clones were sequenced by immunoSEQ multiplex PCR, and TCRdb holds only the in-frame ones, with some missing. Of tens of thousands of clones in the sample, about 88% are singletons; the top ten hold roughly 1.5%. The source was CD4+ or CD8+ T cells sorted from blood, collected in a trial of the OX40 agonist ivuxolimab. These receptors were obtained from an adult with an advanced solid tumor such as melanoma, head and neck, liver or kidney cancer.

This clone has just one count. The J gene is TRBJ1-1, the V gene TRBV19, with a tentative D call TRBD1 (5 bases). CDR3 length: 13 amino acids. V lost 10 bases and J lost 0, with 12 bases in between. Germline assignment: CDR1 LNHDA and CDR2 SQIVND (reference sequence). CDR3 region: CATQTEMNTEAFF. CDR3 in DNA: TGTGCCACGCAGACAGAGATGAACACTGAAGCTTTCTTT. The entire variable domain, with the rest obtained from reference TRBV19 and TRBJ1-1, is as follows: DGGITQSPKYLFRKEGQNVTLSCEQNLNHDAMYWYRQDPGQGLRLIYYSQIVNDFQKGDIAEGYSVSREKKESFPLTVTSAQKNPTAFYLCATQTEMNTEAFFGQGTRLTVV.

The gene calls are TRBV5-5 and TRBJ2-5, with D possibly TRBD1 on 7 matching bases. This CDR3 is 15 amino acids long. Per the germline V gene, CDR1 is SGHKS and CDR2 is YYEKEE (reference sequence). V lost 4 bases to trimming and J lost 4 bases, with 17 bases between them. As DNA, the CDR3 is TGTGCCAGCAGCCGAGGGCAGGGGGGACCAGAGACCCAGTACTTC. Protein: CASSRGQGGPETQYF.

This chain uses TRBV19 with TRBJ2-5; TRBD1 matches at 9 bases. V trimming: 3 bases; J trimming: 4 bases; junction bases outside the gene matches: 9. CDR1 is LNHDA, CDR2 SQIVND, per germline (reference sequence). CDR3 length equals 16 residues. The CDR3 DNA follows: TGTGCCAGTAGTATGAATGTTGGGACAGGGCCAGAGACCCAGTACTTC. Protein product: CASSMNVGTGPETQYF.

This chain connects TRBV5-4 to TRBJ1-4; the D gene is possibly TRBD1 (5 bases). V lost 4 bases to trimming and J lost 4 bases, with 14 bases between them. The CDR3 spans 15 residues. Germline V gene data show CDR1 as SGHNT and CDR2 as YYREEE (reference sequence). CDR3 nucleotide sequence: TGTGCCAGCAGCCCCCTGCCGGGGGATAATGAAAAACTGTTTTTT. It codes for CASSPLPGDNEKLFF.

This chain links TRBV28 with TRBJ1-1; TRBD1 might be the D (5 bases). V lost 10 bases and J lost 5, with 17 bases in between. Germline V gene lookup returns CDR1 MDHEN and CDR2 SYDVKM. The CDR3 has 13 residues. This CDR3 reads CATAGAGETEAFF. CDR3 sequence (DNA): TGTGCCACCGCTGGGGCGGGGGAAACTGAAGCTTTCTTT.

The chain has TRBV5-6 and TRBJ2-4, with 8 bases that match TRBD1. Germline CDR1 and CDR2: SGHDT and YYEEEE. The V and J ends lost 4 bases and 3 bases, in that order; junction bases with no gene match: 6. The CDR3 extends over 15 amino acids. Written as DNA, the CDR3 is TGTGCCAGCAGCCCACAGGGGGTGGTCAAAAACATTCAGTACTTC. Protein: CASSPQGVVKNIQYF.

V is TRBV6-5 and J is TRBJ1-5; TRBD1 matches at 7 bases. The germline gives CDR1 MNHEY, CDR2 SVGAGI. Trimming took 6 bases from V and 4 from J; bases not matched to a gene: 6. This CDR3 is 14 amino acids long. This CDR3 is CASSPSGGNQPQHF. DNA for the CDR3: TGTGCCAGCAGCCCCTCAGGGGGGAATCAGCCCCAGCATTTT.

CDR3 in DNA: TGTGCCAGCAGCGGGACAGGGAACTATGGCTACACCTTC. Amino acids: CASSGTGNYGYTF. This sequence joins TRBV6-1 and TRBJ1-2; 9 positions agree with TRBD1. This CDR3 comprises 13 residues. V gave up 6 bases and J gave up 2 bases; unmatched junction bases: 1. Germline V lookup: CDR1 MNHNS, CDR2 SASEGT.

In this sample, this clone turned up a few times. The chain joins TRBV30 to TRBJ1-1, with D possibly being TRBD1 (5 bases). Trimming cost V 2 bases and J 2 bases, with 9 bases left between them. CDR1 and CDR2 (germline): GTSNPN, SVGIG (reference sequence). The length of the CDR3 is 13 residues. The CDR3 region has the DNA TGTGCCTGGAGTACCGGGGACAACACTGAAGCTTTCTTT. Protein product: CAWSTGDNTEAFF.

Only a few counts were recorded for this clone. The rearrangement links TRBV15 to TRBJ2-7, with D possibly TRBD2 on 6 matching bases. Trimming left V 0 bases short and J 1 base short, with 13 bases between. This CDR3 is built from 16 residues. Germline values: CDR1 LNHNV, CDR2 YYDKDF (reference sequence). The CDR3 here is CATSRDNAGTSYEQYF. DNA of the CDR3: TGTGCCACCAGCAGAGATAATGCAGGGACTTCCTACGAGCAGTACTTC.

In this sample, this clone turned up a few times. The V gene is TRBV4-1, the J gene TRBJ1-2; the D gene is possibly TRBD1 (5 bases). The CDR3 has 14 amino acids. Per germline, CDR1 MGHRA and CDR2 YSYEKL. Deletions cut 2 bases from V and 3 bases from J, with 10 bases between. This CDR3 is CASSQQGHHYGYTF. Here the CDR3 DNA reads TGCGCCAGCAGCCAACAAGGACACCACTATGGCTACACCTTC.

The rearrangement uses TRBV5-1 and TRBJ1-4; 7 nucleotides align to TRBD1. CDR1 is SGHRS and CDR2 is YFSETQ in the germline V gene. The CDR3 has 15 amino acids. The ends lost 2 bases at V and 7 bases at J; junction bases unmatched: 8. The CDR3 DNA is TGCGCCAGCAGCTTCAACAGGGGCTCGGGTGAAAAACTGTTTTTT. It is translated as CASSFNRGSGEKLFF.

This clone was counted once. The chain uses TRBV28 and TRBJ1-5, with 9 bases lining up with TRBD1. CDR1 is MDHEN, CDR2 SYDVKM, per germline. The junction had 10 bases not matched to a gene; V was cut back by 4 bases and J by 6 bases. There are 16 residues in the CDR3. The CDR3 here is CASSSRDRDFSQPQHF. The DNA of the CDR3 is TGTGCCAGCAGTTCCCGGGACAGGGATTTTTCTCAGCCCCAGCATTTT. The full variable domain, completed using reference TRBV28 and TRBJ1-5, is DVKVTQSSRYLVKRTGEKVFLECVQDMDHENMFWYRQDPGLGLRLIYFSYDVKMKEKGDIPEGYSVSREKKERFSLILESASTNQTSMYLCASSSRDRDFSQPQHFGDGTRLSIL.

CDR3 residues: CASSKLNGGLARYNEQFF. The DNA of the CDR3 is TGTGCCAGCAGTAAACTTAACGGGGGACTAGCGCGCTACAATGAGCAGTTCTTC. The V gene is TRBV27, the J gene TRBJ2-1, with TRBD2 identical over 10 bases. This CDR3 has 18 residues. Germline values: CDR1 MNHEY, CDR2 SMNVEV (reference sequence). V was pared by 5 bases and J by 3 bases, with 13 bases of the junction left unmatched.

This chain connects TRBV5-4 to TRBJ1-6; D ambiguous. The V end lost 0 bases, the J end lost 10 bases, and 14 bases lay between the germline ends. This CDR3 has 15 residues. Germline V gives CDR1 SGHNT, CDR2 YYREEE (reference sequence). The CDR3, as DNA: TGTGCCAGCAGCTTGGAAGGGCTGGTGAGATCACCCCTCCACTTT. As protein: CASSLEGLVRSPLHF.

This clone appeared a few times. The chain couples TRBV19 to TRBJ1-5, with D possibly TRBD1 on 5 matching bases. Germline CDR1 reads LNHDA; CDR2 reads SQIVND (reference sequence). The V gene lost 4 bases and the J gene lost 7 bases, with 14 bases spanning the gap. CDR3 size: 14 residues. The DNA of the CDR3 is TGTGCCAGTAGTACAGGGAGAATATACCAGCCCCAGCATTTT. Its translation: CASSTGRIYQPQHF.

V and J are TRBV11-2 and TRBJ2-7, with TRBD2 identical over 7 bases. The V segment lost 5 bases and the J segment 3 bases; nucleotides outside the gene matches: 7. CDR3 size: 14 residues. Germline-derived CDR1 and CDR2 are SGHAT and FQNNGV. CDR3 DNA: TGTGCCAGCAGCCTCGCTGGGGGGGGCTACGAGCAGTACTTC. This sequence encodes CASSLAGGGYEQYF.